Here is one T cell receptor beta chain with its context. The antigen remains unidentified. Here immunoSEQ multiplex PCR was the method, and the copy in TCRdb shows in-frame clones only, minus some. The sample yields 92,000 or so clones, about 80% seen once. These data originate in a study of OX40 agonist ivuxolimab in advanced cancers. Study-wide background: Cohort: roughly 79% men, mean age approximately 66, aged about 23 to 79. Study observations and caveats: Average numbers of expanded clones were greater in CD8+ T cells than in CD4+. At doses 0.1 to 3.0 mg/kg, CD4+ and CD8+ clones expanded.

The CDR3 totals 14 residues. V was pared by 3 bases and J by 6 bases, with 15 bases between. Germline CDR1 SQVTM, CDR2 ANQGSEA. Sequencing was performed on CD4+ or CD8+ T cells sorted from blood, taken in a trial of the OX40 agonist ivuxolimab. The sequence was obtained from an adult with an advanced solid tumor such as melanoma, head and neck, liver or kidney cancer. The V gene is TRBV29-1, the J gene TRBJ2-1, with D possibly matching TRBD2 (5 bases). The CDR3 sequence is CSVEDSFHRNEQFF. CDR3 in DNA: TGCAGCGTTGAGGACTCCTTCCACCGCAATGAGCAGTTCTTC.